Below, one T cell receptor (beta chain) is given with its context. The data were taken from a study of neoadjuvant anti-PD-1 for oral cavity cancer. This sample's time point: after neoadjuvant nivolumab, at surgical resection. These oral cavity squamous cell carcinomas were HPV-negative and locally advanced. This table comes from immunoSEQ multiplex PCR, and its TCRdb copy is limited to in-frame clones, with some not included. This repertoire shows some 15,000 clones, roughly 70% found once; its top ten account for roughly 2%. The sequences come from PBMCs, collected after nivolumab (anti-PD-1) treatment. The receptor was derived from a person aged 35-79 years with oral cavity squamous cell carcinoma.

CDR3 loop: CASAHPEETQYF. Written as DNA, the CDR3 is TGTGCCTCAGCGCACCCCGAAGAGACCCAGTACTTC. The rearrangement uses TRBV7-2 and TRBJ2-5; no firm D call. The germline gives CDR1 SGHTA, CDR2 FQGNSA. V was shortened by 11 bases and J by 3 bases, with 13 bases between the two germline ends. This CDR3 region has 12 residues.